This TCR beta chain came from a study of T cells after yellow fever vaccination. Using its own MiXCR run on the 5' RACE reads, TCRdb lists one record per CDR3 protein. The top ten hold 14% to 15% of the sample, which has some 350,000 distinct CDR3 sequences, 6.2% seen once. V shed 4 bases and J shed 5 bases, with 14 bases lying between them. Germline V gene sequence: CDR1 DFQATT, CDR2 SNEGSKA (reference sequence). The CDR3 covers 13 residues. The sequencing used PBMCs, collected 5 days after the yellow fever booster vaccination. This chain connects TRBV20-1 to TRBJ2-5, with D perhaps matching TRBD2 (7 bases). The clonotype was recovered from a man aged 30 to 45 who received the YFV17D yellow fever vaccine. The CDR3 spells CSAIRGGRETQYF. In DNA form, the CDR3 reads TGCAGTGCTATTAGGGGGGGCCGGGAGACCCAGTACTTC.